This TCR beta chain emerged from a study of shared clonotypes between healthy human individuals (dated by TCRdb to 2018 to 2021). Background for the entire study: The cohort included three men and a couple of women between 18 and 49 years of age. To increase sequencing depth and limit assay-specific biases, TCR repertoire library preparation and sequencing were carried out by different laboratories using diverse techniques. For each donor, CD4 naive and CD4 memory were each run on three plates, CD8 naive on two plates, and CD8 memory on one plate. Per donor, leukapheresis produced somewhere between about 0.94 and 9 billion PBMCs. The study deeply sequenced blood TCR repertoires of roughly five healthy adults to estimate repertoire size and the extent of clonotype sharing between individuals. The research as a whole found: Based on pairwise subsampling, the degree of clonotype sharing among donors was expected to be affected by sequencing depth. Incomplete sequencing was indicated by rarefaction of sorted-subset datasets, despite the large sequencing depth. Roughly 5% of naive CD4, 3.5% of naive CD8, about 2.1% of memory CD4, and less than 0.45% of memory CD8 clonotypes were shared across four donors. Larger estimated clonotype richness was generally found for naive subsets than for memory subsets. Because the study included a small number of donors, the genetic and exposure-history diversity represented was limited. Sampling was restricted to blood, and TCR repertoires in tissue are likely to differ from TCR repertoires in blood. Compared with non-shared clonotypes, clonotypes shared by all four sorted-subset donors had higher generation probabilities.

CD8 naive samples were obtained by positive selection for CCR7 among CD45RO-negative cells, yielding a CD45RA+CCR7+ population from which TemRA cells were excluded. Healthy HIV-negative adults with no recently reported acute infections or vaccinations were included as donors. All donors were Caucasian adults living in Nashville, Tennessee, USA. After blood collection by leukapheresis, PBMCs were isolated using Ficoll-Histopaque density gradient centrifugation and then cryopreserved in the vapor phase of liquid nitrogen. Analytical flow cytometry was used to check the purity and quantity of every magnetically sorted T cell population. Genomic DNA was isolated from every sorted fraction and measured by UV absorbance on a Nanodrop 2000c. Using the deep immunoSEQ assay, multiplex PCR amplified TCR CDR3 regions from genomic DNA. For each cell subset, the extracted genomic DNA was distributed evenly across all wells of several immunoSEQ 96-well plates, and each plate served as one replicate. For sorted subsets, each replicate PCR was loaded with around 200 ng genomic DNA, equivalent to 30,000 or so T cell genomes. Purified libraries were quantified with a Qubit 3.0 fluorometer, sized on a Bioanalyzer 2100, and re-quantified with the KAPA Library Quantification kit. A separate single-read 150-cycle Illumina NextSeq 550 flow cell was used to sequence each immunoSEQ 96-well plate. The paper's data handling went like this. Because only junctional sequences without quality scores were contained in the immunoSEQ output, filtering matching that applied to full-length reads could not be performed. Sequences were annotated with PyIR, a Python wrapper for IgBLAST v1.9, and V/J genes and CDR3 were assigned using IMGT germline references. Any read was removed if the V/J assignment was weak (E-value above 1e-6), the CDR3 was missing, or the read contained stop codons, out-of-frame junctions, or ambiguous translated residues. V3J clonotypes were defined as sequences sharing an identical inferred V gene, J gene, and CDR3 amino acid sequence. Percentage overlap between repertoires was calculated by dividing the number of shared unique clonotypes by the size of the smaller repertoire. Three approaches were used to assess repertoire richness: RTK rarefaction, the Chao1 estimator, and Recon v2.1 estimates of unobserved clonotypes. Generation probabilities were computed with OLGA for all TCRbeta clonotypes obtained by the gDNA method from several donors. TCRdb mirrors the immuneACCESS table, restricted to in-frame sequences. Some clones are absent from its copies; in checked studies, under half trace to an unresolved V gene, and the reason for the others is unknown. For V, J and clone size, that table is used; D and trimming come from the DNA. The sample table records about 2 million clones; over 85% of these occur just once. The leading ten clones occupy more than 0.95% of the sample.

CDR1 and CDR2, looked up from the germline V gene, are SGHTS and YDEGEE. The V end loses 4 bases and the J end loses 6 bases, and a stretch of 17 bases separates them. The CDR3 goes from the cysteine to the phenylalanine over 14 residues. Of the read, only the CDR3 DNA is kept; its 42 bases are in frame from base 1. In the case of this clone: Its cognate antigen has yet to be identified. No per-base quality is available; no much larger clone lies one base away.

The sequencing sample was made of naive CD8+ T cells sorted from blood. In light of the paper, this sample's cell subset or site label describes: CD45RA+CCR7+. The sequence was obtained from a man aged 18 to 29 in good health. The V and J genes are TRBV5-8 and TRBJ2-7; a tentative D match to TRBD2 spans 5 bases. Here the CDR3 is given as CASSPQWTWGEQYF. The sequenced DNA is TGTGCCAGCAGCCCACAGTGGACTTGGGGCGAGCAGTACTTC.